This entry concerns a single T cell receptor (beta chain). This specimen comes from a study of beta chain features in type 1 diabetes. CDR3 length: 16 residues. The V and J ends lost 4 bases and 3 bases respectively, with 18 bases between them. CDR1 SNHLY and CDR2 FYNNEI come from the germline V gene. The investigators reverse transcribed all of the isolated RNA, so they sequenced expressed TCRB transcripts. Sequencing used immunoSEQ multiplex PCR; TCRdb keeps in-frame clones, though not all of them. The table lists about 930,000 clones, roughly a sixth of them singletons. Material for sequencing was naive CD4+ T cells from blood. The origin of this receptor is a woman between 18 and 30 years old in good health. The chain has TRBV2 and TRBJ1-2; unclear D gene. The CDR3 sequence: CASSVNLGGEDYGYTF. CDR3 in DNA: TGTGCCAGCAGTGTCAACTTGGGTGGAGAAGACTATGGCTACACCTTC.